This TCR beta chain appears in the sequencing data of a study of T cell responses to AZD1222 COVID-19 vaccine. Comment on this clone: Antigen specificity is unknown.

Profiling relied on immunoSEQ multiplex PCR, and the TCRdb table lists in-frame clones only, not all of them. This sample has more than 150,000 clones, with more than 80% found just once. Germline V gene sequence: CDR1 SGDLS, CDR2 YYNGEE. CDR3 size: 15 residues. V shed 4 bases and J shed 6 bases, with 17 bases lying between them. Regarding the study as a whole: Females outnumbered males among donors, who were mostly white British; clonal diversity was possibly underestimated. Of the AZD1222 recipients, only five to seven were seropositive at baseline.

This sequence originates from an adult in good health. Sequenced material: peripheral blood, taken on day 0 of AZD1222 vaccination. The V call is TRBV9, the J call TRBJ2-1, with D perhaps TRBD2 (5 bases). CDR3 protein: CASSLDGRGINEQFF. CDR3 coding DNA: TGTGCCAGCAGCCTGGACGGCCGGGGAATCAATGAGCAGTTCTTC.